Presented here are 20 T cell receptor beta chains from one specimen sequenced in a study of T cells in women clearing cervical HPV infection. Clones were read by immunoSEQ multiplex PCR, and TCRdb kept only the in-frame ones, dropping some. The sample table includes about 20,000 clones. Sequencing was carried out using blood buffy coat. These receptors were obtained from a woman between 18 and 70 years old with a cervical HPV16 infection that either progressed to CIN3+ or cleared (not recorded which).

On this clone: The read halts 3 residues ahead of the CDR3 end, with the missing end drawn from the germline J gene. This sequence joins TRBV6-1 and TRBJ1-1; TRBD1 might be the D (5 bases). Germline loops: CDR1 MNHNS, CDR2 SASEGT. The CDR3 consists of 18 residues. Trimming pared 2 bases from V and 1 base from J, leaving 20 bases between. CDR3 DNA, as far as it was read: TGTGCCAGCAGTGAACTGTTTGTCTCAGGGCAGACGAACACTGAA. Amino acids: CASSELFVSGQTNTE. The complete CDR3 reads CASSELFVSGQTNTEAFF.

To note about this clone: The sequenced fragment ends 3 residues before the CDR3 boundary, so the rest is inferred from the germline J gene. The rearrangement joins TRBV12-3 or TRBV12-4 to TRBJ2-4; 8 bases map to TRBD1. The length of the CDR3 is 16 residues. Partial CDR3 DNA: TGTGCCAGCAGTTTAGTCGGACAGGGACAGCAAGAGACT. Translating it yields CASSLVGQGQQET. The whole CDR3 region reads CASSLVGQGQQETQYF.

Notes on this clone: Coverage ceases 3 residues before the CDR3 finishes, and the germline J gene fills in the end. V usage is TRBV7-9 and J usage is TRBJ2-4, with D unclear. In germline, CDR1 is SEHNR, CDR2 FQNEAQ (reference sequence). The CDR3 is 12 residues long. The CDR3 reads CASSLGSYGQYF. CDR3 DNA (partial): TGTGCCAGCAGCTTAGGTAGCTATGGT.

With regard to this clone: The CDR3 end is not reached by the read, which stops 3 residues before it; the germline J gene fills it in. This chain joins TRBV18 and TRBJ2-3; D is perhaps TRBD2 (6 bases). This CDR3 has 14 residues. The germline V gene has CDR1 KGHSH and CDR2 LQKENI. This chain's CDR3 is CASSASAIQETQYF. CDR3 DNA (partial): TGTGCCAGCTCAGCTAGCGCCATCCAAGAGACG.

Turning to this clone: The CDR3 end lies 3 residues beyond the end of the read and is filled in from the germline J gene. The chain recombines TRBV19 with TRBJ1-5; TRBD1 matches at 9 bases. Germline V gene sequence: CDR1 LNHDA, CDR2 SQIVND (reference sequence). J gave up 4 bases and V 4 bases, and 11 bases lay outside the gene matches. The CDR3 extends over 17 amino acids. Partial CDR3 DNA: TGTGCCAGTAGTACCACCTGGGGGGGGACAGGGAATCAGCCC. It yields the protein CASSTTWGGTGNQP. The whole CDR3 region reads CASSTTWGGTGNQPQHF.

This clone is identified as medium-sized from frequency. With the read ending 3 residues before the CDR3 end, the germline J gene is used to fill in that end. The chain couples TRBV2 to TRBJ1-2; the D gene is possibly TRBD1 (5 bases). CDR1 and CDR2 from the germline V gene are SNHLY and FYNNEI. The length of the CDR3 is 13 residues. V lost 7 bases, J lost 2 bases, and 11 bases lay in between. The CDR3 loop is CASTVDRNYGYTF. CDR3 DNA, as far as it was read: TGTGCCAGCACTGTAGACAGAAACTATGGC. Based on the CDR3 plus reference TRBV2 and TRBJ1-2, the full variable domain is EPEVTQTPSHQVTQMGQEVILRCVPISNHLYFYWYRQILGQKVEFLVSFYNNEISEKSEIFDDQFSVERPDGSNFTLKIRSTKLEDSAMYFCASTVDRNYGYTFGSGTRLTVV.

On this clone: The read comes to an end 3 residues before the CDR3 does, leaving the germline J gene to fill in the end. This chain connects TRBV7-2 to TRBJ2-7; 8 positions agree with TRBD1. Germline-derived CDR1 and CDR2 are SGHTA and FQGNSA. With V trimmed by 1 base and J by 4 bases, 3 bases remained unmatched. The CDR3 consists of 14 residues. The CDR3 bases that were read are TGTGCCAGCAGCTTAGTGACAGGGGTGTACGAG. As protein: CASSLVTGVYE. Given in full, the CDR3 is CASSLVTGVYEQYF.

To note about this clone: Read sequence stops 3 residues before the CDR3 end, and the germline J gene provides the missing end. This rearrangement joins TRBV12-3 or TRBV12-4 to TRBJ2-5; D is unclear. Trimming removed 2 bases from V and 1 base from J, with 5 bases in between. This CDR3 spans 13 amino acids. CDR3 region: CASSLSVQETQYF. The CDR3 DNA, read in part, is TGTGCCAGCAGTTTATCGGTCCAAGAGACC.

As for this clone: The read terminates 3 residues before the CDR3 end, so the remaining end is supplied by the germline J gene. The chain combines TRBV5-1 with TRBJ2-1, with 8 bases aligning to TRBD1. The CDR3 sequence is 21 residues long. V was pared by 4 bases and J by 0 bases, with 21 bases of the junction left unmatched. CDR1 is SGHRS, CDR2 YFSETQ, per germline. CDR3 DNA, as far as it was read: TGCGCCAGCAGCAAAAAAGGGGGGACAGGAGTTAAAGGTGGCTCCTACAATGAG. This codes for CASSKKGGTGVKGGSYNE. The entire CDR3 sequence reads CASSKKGGTGVKGGSYNEQFF.

About this clone itself: The read finishes 3 residues shy of the CDR3 end, and the germline J gene is used to complete it. V gene TRBV2 combines with J gene TRBJ2-2, with 9 bases matching TRBD2. V lost 9 bases and J lost 6; bases outside the gene matches: 11. This CDR3 has 15 residues. Per the germline V gene, CDR1 is SNHLY and CDR2 is FYNNEI. The part of the CDR3 DNA that was read is TGTGCCAGTACTAGGGGTGCGGGGGGGCCCGGGGAG. This encodes CASTRGAGGPGE. The full CDR3 is CASTRGAGGPGELFF.

A remark on this clone: Read sequence stops 3 residues before the CDR3 end, and the germline J gene provides the missing end. The chain joins TRBV20-1 to TRBJ2-3; 7 bases map to TRBD1. Germline loops: CDR1 DFQATT, CDR2 SNEGSKA (reference sequence). This CDR3 comprises 11 residues. V lost 6 bases to trimming and J lost 7 bases; unmatched junction nucleotides: 4. CDR3 DNA, as far as it was read: TGCAGTGCGCCGGGACAGAATACG. Amino acids: CSAPGQNT. The CDR3 reads in full as CSAPGQNTQYF.

As to this clone: Read data end 3 residues before the CDR3 end; the end is taken from the germline J gene. The chain combines TRBV20-1 with TRBJ1-4, with 7 bases that match TRBD1. J was trimmed by 7 bases and V by 2 bases; bases with no gene match: 10. Germline V CDR1 and CDR2: DFQATT, SNEGSKA (reference sequence). This CDR3 spans 15 amino acids. The CDR3 reads CSARPTDRAGEKLFF. The part of the CDR3 DNA that was read is TGCAGTGCTAGACCTACAGACAGGGCGGGTGAAAAA.

On this clone itself: The sequenced fragment ends 3 residues before the CDR3 boundary, so the rest is inferred from the germline J gene. V and J are TRBV4-1 and TRBJ2-2; 8 nucleotides align to TRBD1. This CDR3 region has 15 residues. Germline V gene data show CDR1 as MGHRA and CDR2 as YSYEKL. V lost 5 bases and J lost 6; bases outside the gene matches: 8. The CDR3 bases that were read are TGCGCCAGCAGCTATACAGGGGGTAGGGCCGGGGAG. Encoded protein: CASSYTGGRAGE. The CDR3 in its entirety is CASSYTGGRAGELFF.

CDR3 DNA, as far as it was read: TGCAGTGCCACTTTATTGGGC. Translation gives CSATLLG. In full, the CDR3 is CSATLLGYTF. This chain links TRBV20-1 with TRBJ1-2; D ambiguous. The read gets to within 3 residues of the CDR3 end, and the germline J gene fills in the rest. This CDR3 is built from 10 residues. The germline V gene has CDR1 DFQATT and CDR2 SNEGSKA (reference sequence).

To note about this clone: The CDR3 end falls 3 residues outside the read, so it is completed with the germline J gene. The V and J genes are TRBV2 and TRBJ2-5; TRBD1 agrees at 12 bases. The length of the CDR3 is 15 residues. The germline CDR1 and CDR2 sequences are SNHLY and FYNNEI. Trimming removed 5 bases from V and 6 bases from J; junction bases left unmatched: 7. The CDR3 DNA, read in part, is TGTGCCAGCAGTTTGGGGACAGGGGGCGCGAAGACC. Translating gives CASSLGTGGAKT. The full-length CDR3 reads as CASSLGTGGAKTQYF.

Of note for this clone: Read sequence stops 3 residues before the CDR3 end, and the germline J gene provides the missing end. The gene calls are TRBV6-2 or TRBV6-3 and TRBJ1-4; D not certain. Germline V gene sequence: CDR1 MNHEY, CDR2 SVGEGT. This CDR3 is 14 amino acids long. The germline V and J ends were trimmed by 2 bases and 5 bases, with 9 bases remaining between them. CDR3 amino acids: CASSYGGENEKLFF. CDR3 DNA, as far as it was read: TGTGCCAGCAGTTACGGCGGCGAGAATGAAAAA.

To note about this clone: The observed sequence ends 3 residues before the CDR3 terminus, with the missing tail filled in from the germline J gene. The V call is TRBV5-1, the J call TRBJ2-5, with 7 bases fitting TRBD1. The CDR3 contains 13 residues. J gave up 4 bases and V 5 bases, and 5 bases lay outside the gene matches. Germline values: CDR1 SGHRS, CDR2 YFSETQ. Incomplete CDR3 DNA: TGCGCCAGCAGACTAGGGGGCGCAGAGACC. Amino acids: CASRLGGAET. The CDR3 as a whole reads CASRLGGAETQYF.

A word on this clone: The sequenced fragment ends 3 residues before the CDR3 boundary, so the rest is inferred from the germline J gene. This chain links TRBV7-9 with TRBJ1-2; tentatively, D is TRBD1 (6 bases). There are 14 residues in the CDR3. V lost 1 base and J lost 1, with 7 bases in between. The germline V gene has CDR1 SEHNR and CDR2 FQNEAQ (reference sequence). The CDR3 DNA, read in part, is TGTGCCAGCAGCTTAGGGGACATTAACTATGGC. As protein: CASSLGDINYG. The CDR3, in full, reads CASSLGDINYGYTF.

Worth noting for this clone: The observed sequence ends 3 residues before the CDR3 terminus, with the missing tail filled in from the germline J gene. V and J are TRBV7-6 and TRBJ2-1, with 10 positions matching TRBD2. With 2 bases clipped from V and 4 bases from J, the junction kept 8 bases outside the gene matches. The V gene's germline CDR1 is SGHVS and CDR2 FNYEAQ. The CDR3 is 17 residues long. Incomplete CDR3 DNA: TGTGCCAGCAGCTTAACAGAAATAGCGGGGGGATACAATGAG. Its translation is CASSLTEIAGGYNE. The whole CDR3 sequence is CASSLTEIAGGYNEQFF.

Note on this clone: The DNA ends 3 residues before the CDR3 does, and the rest of the CDR3 is filled in from the germline J gene. This chain links TRBV19 with TRBJ2-5, with 9 bases lining up with TRBD1. This CDR3 region has 16 residues. The germline V gene has CDR1 LNHDA and CDR2 SQIVND (reference sequence). With V trimmed by 3 bases and J by 5 bases, 10 bases remained unmatched. Partial CDR3 DNA: TGTGCCAGTAGTATCCGACAGGGGGGTGTGCAGGAGACC. This gives the protein CASSIRQGGVQET. The full CDR3 protein is CASSIRQGGVQETQYF.